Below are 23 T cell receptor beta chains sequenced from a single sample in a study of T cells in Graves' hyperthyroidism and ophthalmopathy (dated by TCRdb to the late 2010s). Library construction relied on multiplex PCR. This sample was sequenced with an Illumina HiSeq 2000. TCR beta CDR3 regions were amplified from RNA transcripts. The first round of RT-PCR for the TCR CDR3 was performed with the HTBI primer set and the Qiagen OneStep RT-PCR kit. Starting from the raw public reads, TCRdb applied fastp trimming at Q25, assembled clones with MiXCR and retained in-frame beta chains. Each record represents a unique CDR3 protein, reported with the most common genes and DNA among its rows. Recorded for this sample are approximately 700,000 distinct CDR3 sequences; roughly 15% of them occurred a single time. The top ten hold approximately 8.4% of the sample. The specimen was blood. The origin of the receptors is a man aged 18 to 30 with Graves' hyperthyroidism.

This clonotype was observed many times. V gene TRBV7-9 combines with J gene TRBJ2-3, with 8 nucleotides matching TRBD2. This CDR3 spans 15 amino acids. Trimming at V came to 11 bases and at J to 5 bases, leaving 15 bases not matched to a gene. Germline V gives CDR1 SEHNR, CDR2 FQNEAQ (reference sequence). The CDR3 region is CAGLGPAGVRDTQYF. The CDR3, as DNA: TGTGCCGGATTAGGTCCAGCGGGAGTTAGAGATACGCAGTATTTT.

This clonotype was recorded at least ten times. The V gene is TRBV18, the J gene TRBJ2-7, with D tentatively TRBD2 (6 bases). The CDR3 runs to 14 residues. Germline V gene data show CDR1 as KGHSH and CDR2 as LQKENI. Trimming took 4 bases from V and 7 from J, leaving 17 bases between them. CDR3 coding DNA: TGTGCCAGCTCACGTGGGGACTCCTTTGGAGAGCAGTACTTC. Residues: CASSRGDSFGEQYF.

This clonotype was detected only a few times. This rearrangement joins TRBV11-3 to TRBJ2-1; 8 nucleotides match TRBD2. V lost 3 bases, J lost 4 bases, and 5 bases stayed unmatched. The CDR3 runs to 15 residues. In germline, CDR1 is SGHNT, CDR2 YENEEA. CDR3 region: CASSLAGLDYNEQFF. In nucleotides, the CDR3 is TGTGCCAGCAGCTTGGCGGGACTAGATTACAATGAGCAGTTCTTC.

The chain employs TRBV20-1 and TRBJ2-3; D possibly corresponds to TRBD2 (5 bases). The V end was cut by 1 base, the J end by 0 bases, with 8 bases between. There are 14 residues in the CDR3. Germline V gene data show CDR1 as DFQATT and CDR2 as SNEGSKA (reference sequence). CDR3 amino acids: CSARAEESTDTQYF. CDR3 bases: TGCAGTGCTAGAGCGGAGGAAAGCACAGATACGCAGTATTTT.

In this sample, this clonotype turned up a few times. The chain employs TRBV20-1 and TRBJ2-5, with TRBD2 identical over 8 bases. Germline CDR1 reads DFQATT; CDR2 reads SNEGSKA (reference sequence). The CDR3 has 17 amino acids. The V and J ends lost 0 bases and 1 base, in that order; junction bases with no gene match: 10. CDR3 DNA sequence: TGCAGTGCTAGAGATCGAACTAGCGGAGTCCCCCAAGAGACCCAGTACTTC. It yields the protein CSARDRTSGVPQETQYF.

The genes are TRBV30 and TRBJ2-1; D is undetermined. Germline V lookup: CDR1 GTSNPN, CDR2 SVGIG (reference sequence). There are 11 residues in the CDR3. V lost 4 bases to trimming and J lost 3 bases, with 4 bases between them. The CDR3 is CAWTVYNEQFF. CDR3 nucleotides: TGTGCCTGGACAGTCTACAATGAGCAGTTCTTC. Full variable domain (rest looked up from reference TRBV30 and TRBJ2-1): SQTIHQWPATLVQPVGSPLSLECTVEGTSNPNLYWYRQAAGRGLQLLFYSVGIGQISSEVPQNLSASRPQDRQFILSSKKLLLSDSGFYLCAWTVYNEQFFGPGTRLTVL.

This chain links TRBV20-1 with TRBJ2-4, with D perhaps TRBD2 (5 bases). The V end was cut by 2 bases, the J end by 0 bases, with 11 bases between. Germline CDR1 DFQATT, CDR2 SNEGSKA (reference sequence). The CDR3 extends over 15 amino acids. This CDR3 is CSARKPGLAKNIQYF. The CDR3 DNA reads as TGCAGTGCTAGAAAGCCCGGACTAGCCAAAAACATTCAGTACTTC.

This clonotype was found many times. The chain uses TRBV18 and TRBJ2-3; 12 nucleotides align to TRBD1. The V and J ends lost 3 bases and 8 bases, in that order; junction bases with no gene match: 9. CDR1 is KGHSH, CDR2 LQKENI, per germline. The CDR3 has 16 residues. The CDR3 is CASSPSGTGGSGTQYF. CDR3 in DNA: TGTGCCAGCTCACCGTCCGGGACAGGGGGCAGTGGTACGCAGTATTTT.

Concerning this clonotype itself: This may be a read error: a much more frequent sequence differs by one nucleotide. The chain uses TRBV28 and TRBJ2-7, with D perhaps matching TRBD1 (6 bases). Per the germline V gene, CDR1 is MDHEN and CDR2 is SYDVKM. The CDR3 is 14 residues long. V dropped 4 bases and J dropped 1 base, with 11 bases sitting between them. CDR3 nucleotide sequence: TGTGCCAGCAGTTGCCTCAGGGGTTCCTACGAGCAGTACTTC. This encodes CASSCLRGSYEQYF. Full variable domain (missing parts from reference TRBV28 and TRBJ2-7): DVKVTQSSRYLVKRTGEKVFLECVQDMDHENMFWYRQDPGLGLRLIYFSYDVKMKEKGDIPEGYSVSREKKERFSLILESASTNQTSMYLCASSCLRGSYEQYFGPGTRLTVT.

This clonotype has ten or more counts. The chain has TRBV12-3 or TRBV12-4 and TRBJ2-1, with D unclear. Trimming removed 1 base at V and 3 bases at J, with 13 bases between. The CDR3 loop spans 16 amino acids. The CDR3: CASSLGPEVGYNEQFF. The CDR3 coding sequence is TGTGCCAGCAGTTTAGGCCCAGAGGTTGGCTACAATGAGCAGTTCTTC.

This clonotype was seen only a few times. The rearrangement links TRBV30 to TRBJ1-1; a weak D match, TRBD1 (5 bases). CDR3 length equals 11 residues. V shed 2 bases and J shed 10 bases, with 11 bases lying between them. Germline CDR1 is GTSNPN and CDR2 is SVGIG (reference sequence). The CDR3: CAWSRTGLAFF. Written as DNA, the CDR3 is TGTGCCTGGAGTCGTACAGGTTTAGCTTTCTTT.

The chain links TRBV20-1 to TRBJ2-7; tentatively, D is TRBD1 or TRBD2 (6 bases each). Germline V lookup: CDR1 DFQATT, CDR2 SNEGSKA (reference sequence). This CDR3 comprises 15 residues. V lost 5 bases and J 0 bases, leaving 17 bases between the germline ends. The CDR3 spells CSAPKGGSSSYEQYF. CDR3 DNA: TGCAGTGCTCCTAAGGGGGGCTCGAGCTCCTACGAGCAGTACTTC.

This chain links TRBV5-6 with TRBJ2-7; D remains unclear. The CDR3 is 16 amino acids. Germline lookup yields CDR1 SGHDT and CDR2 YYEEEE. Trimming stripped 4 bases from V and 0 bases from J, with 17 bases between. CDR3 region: CASSEIGTESSYEQYF. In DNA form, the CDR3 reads TGTGCCAGCAGCGAGATTGGTACAGAGAGCTCCTACGAGCAGTACTTC. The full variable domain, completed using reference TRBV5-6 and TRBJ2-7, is DAGVTQSPTHLIKTRGQQVTLRCSPKSGHDTVSWYQQALGQGPQFIFQYYEEEERQRGNFPDRFSGHQFPNYSSELNVNALLLGDSALYLCASSEIGTESSYEQYFGPGTRLTVT.

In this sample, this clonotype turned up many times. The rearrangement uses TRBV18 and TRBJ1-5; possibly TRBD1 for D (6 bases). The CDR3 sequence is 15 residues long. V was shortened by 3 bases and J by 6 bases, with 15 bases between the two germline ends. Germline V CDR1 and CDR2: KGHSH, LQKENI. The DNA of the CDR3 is TGTGCCAGCTCACCCCAGGCAGGGGCTACTCAGCCCCAGCATTTT. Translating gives CASSPQAGATQPQHF.

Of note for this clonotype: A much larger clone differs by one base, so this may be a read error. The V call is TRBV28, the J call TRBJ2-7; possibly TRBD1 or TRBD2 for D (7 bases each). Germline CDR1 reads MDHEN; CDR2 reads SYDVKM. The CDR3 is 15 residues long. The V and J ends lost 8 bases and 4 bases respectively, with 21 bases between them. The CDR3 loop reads CASGRGQGGAYEQYF. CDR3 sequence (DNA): TGTGCCAGCGGCCGGGGGCAGGGGGGGGCTTACGAGCAGTACTTC.

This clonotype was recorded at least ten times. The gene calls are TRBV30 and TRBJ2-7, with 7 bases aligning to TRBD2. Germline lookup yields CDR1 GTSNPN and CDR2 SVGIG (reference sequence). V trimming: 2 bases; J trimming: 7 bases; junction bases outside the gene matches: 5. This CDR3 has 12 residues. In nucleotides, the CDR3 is TGTGCCTGGAGTCCAGGGAGGGGAGAGCAGTACTTC. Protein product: CAWSPGRGEQYF.

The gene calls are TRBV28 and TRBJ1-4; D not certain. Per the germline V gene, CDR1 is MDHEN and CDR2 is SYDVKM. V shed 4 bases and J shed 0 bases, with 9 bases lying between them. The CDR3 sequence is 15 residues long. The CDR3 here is CASSSYSPTNEKLFF. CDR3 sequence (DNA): TGTGCCAGCAGTTCTTACAGTCCAACTAATGAAAAACTGTTTTTT. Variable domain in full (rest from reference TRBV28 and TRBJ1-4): DVKVTQSSRYLVKRTGEKVFLECVQDMDHENMFWYRQDPGLGLRLIYFSYDVKMKEKGDIPEGYSVSREKKERFSLILESASTNQTSMYLCASSSYSPTNEKLFFGSGTQLSVL.

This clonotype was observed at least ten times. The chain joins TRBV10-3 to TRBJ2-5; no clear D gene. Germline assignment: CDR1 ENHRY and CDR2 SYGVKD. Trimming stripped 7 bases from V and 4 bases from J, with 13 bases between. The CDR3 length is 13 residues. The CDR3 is CAIKAWLGETQYF. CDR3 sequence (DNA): TGTGCCATCAAGGCTTGGCTGGGAGAGACCCAGTACTTC.

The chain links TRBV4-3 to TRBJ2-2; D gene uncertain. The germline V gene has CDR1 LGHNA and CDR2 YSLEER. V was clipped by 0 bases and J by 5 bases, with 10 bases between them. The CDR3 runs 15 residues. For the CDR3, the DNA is TGCGCCAGCAGCCAAGATCCGGCGAGGACCGGGGAGCTGTTTTTT. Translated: CASSQDPARTGELFF.

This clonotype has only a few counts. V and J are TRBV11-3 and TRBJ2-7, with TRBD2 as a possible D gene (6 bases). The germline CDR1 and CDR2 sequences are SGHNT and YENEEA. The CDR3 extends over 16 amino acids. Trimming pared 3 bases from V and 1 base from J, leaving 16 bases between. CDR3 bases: TGTGCCAGCAGCTTGGCGGGGCTGACGACTTCCTACGAGCAGTACTTC. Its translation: CASSLAGLTTSYEQYF.

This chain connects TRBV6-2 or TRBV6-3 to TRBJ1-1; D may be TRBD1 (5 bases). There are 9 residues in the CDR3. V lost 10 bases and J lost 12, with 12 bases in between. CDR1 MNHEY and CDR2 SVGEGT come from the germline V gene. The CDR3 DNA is TGTGCCACTGCCGGGACTCCTTTCTTT. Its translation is CATAGTPFF.

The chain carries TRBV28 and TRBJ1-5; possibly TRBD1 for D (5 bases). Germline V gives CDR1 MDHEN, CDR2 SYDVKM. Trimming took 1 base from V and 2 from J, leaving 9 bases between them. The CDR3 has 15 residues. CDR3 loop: CASSLLGLGNQPQHF. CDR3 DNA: TGTGCCAGCAGTTTATTGGGGCTAGGCAATCAGCCCCAGCATTTT.

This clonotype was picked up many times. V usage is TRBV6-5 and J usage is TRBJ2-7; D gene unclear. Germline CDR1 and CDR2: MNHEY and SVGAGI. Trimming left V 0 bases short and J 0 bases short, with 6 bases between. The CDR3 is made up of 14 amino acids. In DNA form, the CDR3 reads TGTGCCAGCAGTTACTCTGGTGTCTCCTACGAGCAGTACTTC. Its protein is CASSYSGVSYEQYF.